This T cell receptor beta chain was profiled in a study of T cells in Graves' hyperthyroidism and ophthalmopathy. Study-wide results and caveats: Most clonotypes that expanded in the thyroid above 0.001 also showed up in blood.

The CDR3 has 14 amino acids. CDR1 is LNHNV, CDR2 YYDKDF, per germline (reference sequence). V gave up 0 bases and J gave up 9 bases; unmatched junction bases: 5. Patients aged 18 to 65 had newly diagnosed hyperthyroidism lasting under 2 months. Diagnoses used clinical symptoms, serum thyroxine and TRAb, thyroid ultrasound and orbital computed tomography. Each 10 ml fresh peripheral blood draw supplied the PBMCs. TCR beta CDR3 sequences were amplified from RNA transcripts. When the TCR CDR3 underwent first-round RT-PCR, the HTBI primer set was used. TCRdb re-derived calls from the multiplex PCR reads in MiXCR, one entry per CDR3 protein. The table has fewer than 30,000 distinct CDR3 sequences, approximately 49% seen once; the top ten hold about 26%. With regard to this clonotype: Its target is unknown.

The TCR originated in a woman aged 40 to 55 with Graves' hyperthyroidism that later progressed to Graves' ophthalmopathy. The genes are TRBV15 and TRBJ2-1, with 7 positions matching TRBD2. Sequences were obtained from blood. The CDR3 DNA reads TGTGCCACCAGCAGAGATGGGGGAGGGGTTGAGCAGTTCTTC. It codes for CATSRDGGGVEQFF.